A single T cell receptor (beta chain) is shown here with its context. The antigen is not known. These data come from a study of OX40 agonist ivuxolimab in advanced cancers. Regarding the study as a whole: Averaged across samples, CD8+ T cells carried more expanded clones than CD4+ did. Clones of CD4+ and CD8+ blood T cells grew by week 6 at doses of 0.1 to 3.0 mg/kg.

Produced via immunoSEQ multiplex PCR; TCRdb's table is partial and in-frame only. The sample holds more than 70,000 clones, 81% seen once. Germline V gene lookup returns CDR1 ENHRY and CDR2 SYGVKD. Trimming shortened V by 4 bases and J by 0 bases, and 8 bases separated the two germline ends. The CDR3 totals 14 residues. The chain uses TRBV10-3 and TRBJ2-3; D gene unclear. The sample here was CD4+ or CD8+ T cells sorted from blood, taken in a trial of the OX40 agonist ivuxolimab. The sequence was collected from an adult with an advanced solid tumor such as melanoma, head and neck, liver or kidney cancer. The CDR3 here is CAISGGPSTDTQYF. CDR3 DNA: TGTGCCATCAGTGGCGGACCTAGCACAGATACGCAGTATTTT.